The 18 T cell receptor beta chains presented below share a single source sample, sequenced in a study of naive and memory T cell subsets. An equimolar mix of two oligonucleotides served as the beta constant-region primer for TRBC1 and TRBC2. TCRdb processed the UMI-ligation and nested PCR reads anew with MiXCR; each CDR3 protein has one entry. The table has some 150,000 distinct CDR3 sequences, around 15% seen once. Specimen: naive CD4+ T cells from blood. The receptor set was obtained from a human donor in good health.

This clonotype was seen a handful of times. This chain links TRBV5-6 with TRBJ1-5, with D tentatively TRBD1 (5 bases). The CDR3 extends over 15 amino acids. Trimming removed 4 bases at V and 9 bases at J, with 20 bases between. The germline gives CDR1 SGHDT, CDR2 YYEEEE. Here the CDR3 reads CASSQGPRAATPQHF. As DNA, the CDR3 is TGTGCCAGCAGCCAAGGCCCCAGGGCTGCTACGCCCCAGCATTTT.

Only a few counts were recorded for this clonotype. CDR3 sequence (DNA): TGTGCCAGCAGTTCATCCCGAGCCTTAGGGCAGGGCATGAGGGAGCAGTACTTC. Protein sequence: CASSSSRALGQGMREQYF. The chain carries TRBV28 and TRBJ2-7; D perhaps matches TRBD1 (5 bases). The CDR3 is 18 residues long. CDR1 and CDR2 (germline): MDHEN, SYDVKM. The V and J ends lost 4 bases and 7 bases respectively, with 29 bases between them.

This rearrangement joins TRBV28 to TRBJ2-1, with D possibly TRBD2 on 6 matching bases. Germline V gene lookup returns CDR1 MDHEN and CDR2 SYDVKM. With 3 bases removed from V and 7 bases from J, the gap between germline ends came to 16 bases. The CDR3 has 15 residues. The CDR3, as DNA: TGTGCCAGCAGTTTGCCGACTAGTTATGGGAATGAGCAGTTCTTC. Protein product: CASSLPTSYGNEQFF.

This clonotype was picked up a small number of times. V usage is TRBV28 and J usage is TRBJ1-2, with 7 nucleotides matching TRBD1. Per germline, CDR1 MDHEN and CDR2 SYDVKM. The CDR3 contains 16 residues. The V and J ends lost 5 bases and 5 bases, in that order; junction bases with no gene match: 14. The CDR3 here is CASSTRPQGTTYGYTF. CDR3 DNA: TGTGCCAGCAGTACTCGCCCACAGGGGACAACTTATGGCTACACCTTC.

There are many counts of this clonotype. This chain connects TRBV7-9 to TRBJ2-7, with D maybe TRBD1 (6 bases). The germline CDR1 and CDR2 sequences are SEHNR and FQNEAQ (reference sequence). The CDR3 contains 12 residues. V gave up 4 bases and J gave up 9 bases, with 13 bases separating them. For the CDR3, the DNA is TGTGCCAGCAGCTCTGGACAGATTGGGCAGTACTTC. It is translated as CASSSGQIGQYF. The whole variable domain, remainder taken from reference TRBV7-9 and TRBJ2-7, is DTGVSQNPRHKITKRGQNVTFRCDPISEHNRLYWYRQTLGQGPEFLTYFQNEAQLEKSRLLSDRFSAERPKGSFSTLEIQRTEQGDSAMYLCASSSGQIGQYFGPGTRLTVT.

There are a few counts of this clonotype. The CDR3 bases are TGTGCCAGTAGTACCACTAGCGGGAAGGCGTACAATGAGCAGTTCTTC. Its translation: CASSTTSGKAYNEQFF. The rearrangement uses TRBV19 and TRBJ2-1; 10 bases map to TRBD2. The germline V gene has CDR1 LNHDA and CDR2 SQIVND (reference sequence). CDR3 length: 16 residues. V shed 4 bases and J 4 bases; nucleotides not matched to a gene: 7.

This clonotype was seen a handful of times. The chain links TRBV7-8 to TRBJ2-7; D is tentatively TRBD1 or TRBD2 (5 bases each). V was shortened by 1 base and J by 6 bases, with 10 bases between the two germline ends. This CDR3 contains 13 residues. The germline gives CDR1 SGHVS, CDR2 FQNEAQ. Here the CDR3 DNA reads TGTGCCAGCAGCTTAGATCGGGACGGCGAGCAGTACTTC. Translation gives CASSLDRDGEQYF.

V gene TRBV28 combines with J gene TRBJ1-2; D gene unclear. Trimming took 3 bases from V and 4 from J, leaving 18 bases between them. The CDR3 consists of 16 residues. From germline, CDR1 is MDHEN and CDR2 SYDVKM. Here the CDR3 DNA reads TGTGCCAGCAGTTTGCGCAGTCCCAACCCATTCTATGGCTACACCTTC. It yields the protein CASSLRSPNPFYGYTF.

This clonotype was counted only a few times. The V gene is TRBV12-3 or TRBV12-4, the J gene TRBJ2-1; 8 bases map to TRBD2. The CDR3 spans 14 residues. J was trimmed by 7 bases and V by 6 bases; bases with no gene match: 8. The chain's CDR3 is CASSTSGSGNEQFF. As DNA, the CDR3 is TGTGCCAGCAGCACGAGCGGGAGCGGGAATGAGCAGTTCTTC.

This clonotype was counted a few times. The V call is TRBV7-2, the J call TRBJ1-1; D ambiguous. There are 14 residues in the CDR3. CDR1 SGHTA and CDR2 FQGNSA come from the germline V gene. V lost 3 bases to trimming and J lost 3 bases, with 11 bases between them. CDR3 nucleotide sequence: TGTGCCAGCAGCTTGACCGTCACGGACACTGAAGCTTTCTTT. Its translation: CASSLTVTDTEAFF.

V and J are TRBV29-1 and TRBJ1-4; D is uncertain. The CDR3 has 11 amino acids. Trimming pared 4 bases from V and 4 bases from J, leaving 4 bases between. CDR1 SQVTM and CDR2 ANQGSEA come from the germline V gene. CDR3: CSVGRNEKLFF. CDR3 nucleotides: TGCAGCGTTGGACGTAATGAAAAACTGTTTTTT.

Only one count was recorded for this clonotype. The chain links TRBV12-3 or TRBV12-4 to TRBJ2-5, with a tentative D call TRBD2 (6 bases). V lost 2 bases and J lost 5, with 15 bases in between. The CDR3 spans 15 residues. The DNA of the CDR3 is TGTGCCAGCAGTTTATACATCGGGGGTGGTGAGACCCAGTACTTC. Translated: CASSLYIGGGETQYF.

This clonotype was seen more than once but under ten times. This sequence joins TRBV15 and TRBJ2-2; unclear D gene. Trimming took 0 bases from V and 6 from J, leaving 17 bases between them. Germline CDR1 and CDR2: LNHNV and YYDKDF (reference sequence). The CDR3 extends over 17 amino acids. Written as DNA, the CDR3 is TGTGCCACCAGCAGAGATCACATCTGGAGCGTACCCGGGGAGCTGTTTTTT. Its protein is CATSRDHIWSVPGELFF.

The rearrangement joins TRBV6-2 or TRBV6-3 to TRBJ2-3; 12 nucleotides agree with TRBD1. CDR1 MNHEY and CDR2 SVGEGT come from the germline V gene. This CDR3 is 19 amino acids long. Trimming cost V 5 bases and J 2 bases; bases outside gene matches: 14. CDR3 DNA: TGTGCCAGCAGTCGCCGGGGGACAGGGGGCAGCATGTACACAGATACGCAGTATTTT. As protein: CASSRRGTGGSMYTDTQYF.

CDR3 nucleotide sequence: TGTGCCAGCAGCCCCGGGACAGTTGGCGAGCAGTACTTC. Translating gives CASSPGTVGEQYF. V is TRBV11-2 and J is TRBJ2-7, with 7 positions matching TRBD1. CDR1 is SGHAT, CDR2 FQNNGV, per germline. V was pared by 5 bases and J by 6 bases, with 7 bases of the junction left unmatched. This CDR3 region has 13 residues.

This chain uses TRBV10-3 with TRBJ2-2; D gene uncertain. The V gene lost 10 bases and the J gene lost 1 base, with 7 bases spanning the gap. This CDR3 contains 12 residues. Germline lookup yields CDR1 ENHRY and CDR2 SYGVKD. CDR3 sequence reads: CATNKNTGELFF. The CDR3 DNA is TGTGCCACCAACAAGAACACCGGGGAGCTGTTTTTT.

This clonotype was counted ten times or more. The chain uses TRBV3-1 and TRBJ2-5; maybe TRBD2 (6 bases). V lost 4 bases to trimming and J lost 5 bases, with 20 bases between them. Germline V gives CDR1 LGHDT, CDR2 YNNKEL (reference sequence). There are 16 residues in the CDR3. CDR3 nucleotide sequence: TGTGCCAGCAGCCCTCGTGTGGGGGACCGGGAGGAGACCCAGTACTTC. It encodes CASSPRVGDREETQYF.

This clonotype turned up a few times. The chain has TRBV4-2 and TRBJ1-1; a possible D gene is TRBD1 (5 bases). Germline V gene sequence: CDR1 LGHNA, CDR2 YNFKEQ. This CDR3 comprises 14 residues. With 8 bases removed from V and 5 bases from J, the gap between germline ends came to 18 bases. For the CDR3, the DNA is TGTGCCAGCCTCCGCGGGGGGTCGGAAACTGAAGCTTTCTTT. Translation gives CASLRGGSETEAFF.